Listed here is a single T cell receptor beta chain. The sample belongs to a study of control samples from healthy donors and cancer patients. The germline V gene encodes CDR1 SGHRS and CDR2 YFSETQ. Trimming cost V 5 bases and J 5 bases; bases outside gene matches: 16. The CDR3 totals 17 residues. Profiled with immunoSEQ multiplex PCR; TCRdb holds only in-frame clones, not every one. The data show more than 110,000 clones, with about 88% seen just once and roughly 8.4% held by the top ten. This chain joins TRBV5-1 and TRBJ1-2; 9 bases match TRBD1. Input material: blood. This clonotype originated in a woman in her 30s in good health. The CDR3 coding sequence is TGCGCCAGCAGTCACCCCGGGACAGGGATTCGGAAGTATGGCTACACCTTC. Translation gives CASSHPGTGIRKYGYTF.